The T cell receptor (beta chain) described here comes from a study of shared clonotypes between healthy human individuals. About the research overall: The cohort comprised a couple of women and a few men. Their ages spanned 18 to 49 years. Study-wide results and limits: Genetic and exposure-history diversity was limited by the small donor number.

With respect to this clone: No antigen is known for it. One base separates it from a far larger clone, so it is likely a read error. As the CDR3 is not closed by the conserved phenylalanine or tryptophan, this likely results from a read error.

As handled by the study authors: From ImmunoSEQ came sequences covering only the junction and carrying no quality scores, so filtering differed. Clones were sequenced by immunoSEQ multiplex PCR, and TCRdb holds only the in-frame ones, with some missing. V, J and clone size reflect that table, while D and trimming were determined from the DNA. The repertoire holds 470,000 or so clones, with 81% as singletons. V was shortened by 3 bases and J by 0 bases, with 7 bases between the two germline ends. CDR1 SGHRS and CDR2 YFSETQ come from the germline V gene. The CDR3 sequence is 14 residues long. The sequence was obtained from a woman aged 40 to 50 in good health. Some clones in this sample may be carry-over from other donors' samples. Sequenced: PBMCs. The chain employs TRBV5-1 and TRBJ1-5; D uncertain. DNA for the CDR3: TGCGCCAGCAGCTCGGACGGTAGCAATCAGCCCCAGCATCTT. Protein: CASSSDGSNQPQHL.